The text below deals with one T cell receptor (beta chain). Its antigen target is currently unknown. Base qualities are missing; no much larger clone stands one base away. V and J are trimmed by 3 bases and 4 bases, and the gene matches miss 7 bases of the junction. Per the germline V gene, KGHSH is the CDR1 and LQKENI is the CDR2. Taken from cysteine to phenylalanine, the CDR3 has 16 residues. Only the CDR3 region is kept as DNA, spanning 48 bases read in frame from base 1. In total, just over 650 healthy bone marrow donors made up the cohort. At the time of sampling, every cohort member was nominally healthy, though immune exposures that went unrecorded were likely present. The donor was CMV seronegative and was included in the group of about 400 seronegative cohort members. Each donor provided a peripheral blood sample, and peripheral blood mononuclear cells were used for TCR beta sequencing. The Qiagen DNeasy Blood Extraction Kit was used to extract genomic DNA from the blood cell samples.

The source of the sample is a study of cytomegalovirus exposure and HLA in healthy donors (dated by TCRdb to about 2017). As for the study more broadly: According to an earlier analysis of 587 of the donors, some 180 million T cells yielded 95 million to 140 million unique TCR beta sequences and approximately 300 Gb of sequence data. Of the 300 to 500 genotyped donors, less than 90% were placed in the genetic ancestry cluster associated with self-reported Caucasian donors. Because of strong linkage in the cohort, roughly five DR-DQ haplotypes were treated as single units for association and clustering. Using immunosequencing, the study profiled T cell repertoires from around 680 subjects and related those repertoires to cytomegalovirus serostatus. HLA typing included class I and class II loci at four-digit resolution. An early release covering more than 500 HLA-typed donors comprised approximately 300 gigabases of sequencing data and tens of millions of unique TCR sequences. The aim of the study was to test whether cataloging public T cell receptors could identify signatures of past pathogen exposure. In the later analysis, no new phenotypic data were used to find candidate immune exposures; instead, reliance was placed on TCR beta sequences and their occurrence across donors. To predict cytomegalovirus infection status, the study brought together high-throughput TCR immunosequencing, statistical association of individual TCRs with disease status, and machine learning. Among a few hundred genotyped donors of the cohort, an average of around 240,000 unique TCR beta nucleotide sequences were sequenced per donor, about a sixth of them non-productive. Besides the first cohort of roughly 640 subjects, a separate validation cohort made up of 120 or so different subjects was used. Typing coverage differed by locus: A, B, C, DRB1 and DQB1 were typed in roughly 629-640 donors, DQA1 in 522, DPA1 in over 600, and DPB1 in 472. To decide whether each TCR beta V gene segment behaved as functional or pseudogenic, an earlier analysis of 587 of the donors relied on high-throughput TCR beta sequencing. A later analysis re-examined previously published TCR beta repertoires from roughly 720 donors and added high-resolution HLA genotyping to investigate patterns of TCR occurrence. Genome-wide SNP genotypes for about three fifths of the 666 donors were used in a later genetic analysis, which treated that subset as a discovery cohort. Every repertoire in the discovery cohort had been generated on one and the same sequencing platform. Alongside the repertoire data, information on donor age, sex, ethnicity and CMV serostatus was compiled. Overall results and qualifications from the work: In a later analysis, TCR association rates were found to vary across HLA loci, with the most associated TCRs seen for DRB1 alleles and the fewest for HLA-C alleles. Several of the top co-occurrence clusters appeared to be linked to parvovirus B19, influenza, CMV and Epstein-Barr virus, according to a later analysis. The classifier was reported to diagnose cytomegalovirus status with high specificity and sensitivity in both the original and validation cohorts. Correlated functional status among segregating V segments might be attributable to linkage disequilibrium, but an unknown experimental factor could not be ruled out. A total of about 150 TCR beta chains were listed by the study as associated with cytomegalovirus. The earlier analysis of a few hundred of the donors excluded 15 to 20 rarely observed V segments, including chromosome 9 orphons, because counts were too low. Because HLA typing was missing for some donors at each locus, association tests included only the typed subset. Across donors, most TCR sequences were observed very rarely, whereas some public TCRs were present in many individuals. The sequencing pipeline was judged likely to have produced a cluster of highly shared sequence variants as a technical artifact. The authors suggested that the approach could potentially be generalized to other disease states and immunological phenotypes. A later analysis found that HLA-associated TCR beta chains were more clonally expanded and had lower generation probabilities than equally common non-associated chains. Some IMGT-functional V segments, including TRBV6-2 and TRBV6-3, could not be told apart with the 87-base-pair reads, so those segments were excluded. Immune exposure information for the cohort was limited to CMV serostatus. The presence/absence analyses assumed that sequencing depth was roughly uniform across donors, and that assumption may not be true. V-gene and J-gene trimming of TCR beta chains was associated with a missense DCLRE1C variant in a later genetic analysis, and the association was replicated in an independent cohort. Only TCR beta chains were sequenced in this cohort, and the absence of alpha or paired-chain data limited detectable features. A further reported finding was that TCR beta sequences accurately predicted the HLA-A and HLA-B alleles for most subjects in the first cohort. Specific HLA alleles were associated with around 18,000 TCR beta sequences at a false discovery rate of 0.05 in a later analysis. In an earlier analysis of more than 500 of the donors, most TCR beta V segments appeared in productive rearrangements about 90% or about 30% of the time, broadly matching IMGT annotations. Assigning TCR associations to individual alleles was difficult when HLA alleles, especially DR and DQ, strongly co-occurred. Most CMV-associated TCR beta chains appeared to be HLA-restricted in a later analysis, and the HLA associations seemed to be driven largely by CMV exposure. Three of the identified cytomegalovirus-associated TCR beta chains were confirmed in vitro to be specific for cytomegalovirus antigens. Compared with the approximately 670-donor mean, donors in an Asian-associated ancestry cluster had fewer N-insertions in productive TCRs, according to a later genetic analysis.

Library creation used the immunoSEQ multiplex PCR assay. For the multiplex PCR, a mixture combining 60 forward primers for TCR Vbeta segments and 13 reverse primers for TCR Jbeta segments was used. The CDR3 region of rearranged TCR beta genes was amplified from genomic DNA with a multiplex PCR assay. Amplified TCR beta libraries were sequenced as 87-base-pair reads on the Illumina HiSeq System. The published analysis was carried out like this. Across the 500 to 700 repertoires, a later analysis counted around 80 million unique TCR beta chains, roughly 11 million of which were shared by at least two donors. To remove PCR and sequencing errors, raw reads were error-corrected and collapsed into unique sequences using a nearest-neighbor algorithm that merged closely related sequences. Alignment of CDR3 sequences to IMGT reference sequences was used to assign V, D and J gene segments. Each retained sequence needed at least a six-nucleotide match to both a V gene segment and a J gene segment. A rearrangement was called productive if the CDR3 had no stop codons and remained in frame with V and J, and every other rearrangement was called non-productive. CDR3 was defined according to IMGT convention as the region running from the second conserved V-encoded cysteine to the conserved J-encoded phenylalanine. The earlier analysis of about 610 of the donors excluded sequences that lacked an unambiguous match to a single V gene segment. In an earlier analysis of several hundred of the donors, V segments were called functional above 56.7% productive rearrangements and were called segregating when the between-donor standard deviation exceeded 5%. To diagnose cytomegalovirus status from the catalog of TCR beta chain sequences, a statistical classification framework was built. A later analysis assigned V and J genes by comparing TCR nucleotide sequences with IMGT/GENE-DB human TR gene sequences. In a later analysis, CDR3 sequences and most-parsimonious VDJ recombination scenarios were assigned using the TCRdist pipeline. A later analysis defined each TCR beta chain by its CDR3 amino acid sequence plus V-gene family, and excluded reads lacking a unique V-gene family. In a later analysis, fewer than 650 highly shared, low-generation-probability nucleotide sequences were removed to address suspected cross-contamination and a sequencing artifact. In a later analysis, a clonal expansion index for each public chain was calculated from normalized within-repertoire ranks of inferred template counts. In a later analysis, generation probabilities were computed using a VDJ recombination model fitted to out-of-frame rearrangements, and the results were checked against IGoR. In a later analysis, TCR-TCR, TCR-HLA and TCR-CMV co-occurrence was scored with hypergeometric tests, and a repertoire-size bias correction was applied to TCR pairs. A later analysis estimated false discovery rates by permuting HLA or CMV assignments 20 times. In a later analysis, co-occurring TCRs were grouped using DBSCAN, with TCRdist sequence similarity added in when clustering inside HLA-allele-positive subsets. Repertoires with fewer than 30,000 or more than 120,000 public chains were left out of co-occurrence clustering, as were about 5 repertoires with anomalous nucleotide sharing. TCRdb re-hosts the immuneACCESS table, in-frame sequences only. Its copies lack some clones; in the studies checked, an unresolved V gene accounts for under half of them, and the cause for the rest is not known. That table supplies the V and J calls and clone size; D and trimming were determined from the DNA. For this sample there are fewer than 140,000 clones; about 70% appear just once. The ten largest account for approximately 2.8% of the sample.

The receptor was derived from a female donor in good health and CMV-seronegative. Sequencing used PBMCs. The V and J genes are TRBV18 and TRBJ2-1; the junction holds 9 bases that match TRBD2. The bases read TGTGCCAGCTCACCGACGCGGCGGGAGGGGTACAATGAGCAGTTCTTC. It codes for CASSPTRREGYNEQFF.